Listed here are 27 T cell receptor beta chains from one sample, sequenced in a study of cytomegalovirus exposure and HLA in healthy donors. Primers: 60 Vbeta forward and 13 Jbeta reverse. Clones were read by immunoSEQ multiplex PCR, and TCRdb kept only the in-frame ones, dropping some. This sample has about 120,000 clones; 65% to 80% occur once, and the top ten carry 2.5% to 3%. Sequencing input: PBMCs. Receptors originate from a woman aged 60-70 years in good health and CMV-seropositive.

The J gene is TRBJ1-1, the V gene TRBV5-1; 11 bases map to TRBD1. Germline CDR1 is SGHRS and CDR2 is YFSETQ. J gave up 1 base and V 3 bases, and 5 bases lay outside the gene matches. The CDR3 consists of 16 residues. CDR3 bases: TGCGCCAGCAGCTCTAGGACAGGGGGCTCGAACACTGAAGCTTTCTTT. This encodes CASSSRTGGSNTEAFF.

The J gene is TRBJ2-7, the V gene TRBV28; 16 bases map to TRBD2. J was trimmed by 0 bases and V by 8 bases; bases with no gene match: 7. This CDR3 comprises 17 residues. Per germline, CDR1 MDHEN and CDR2 SYDVKM. The CDR3 loop is CASGLGLAGGSSYEQYF. In DNA, the CDR3 is TGTGCCAGCGGACTGGGACTAGCGGGAGGGAGCTCCTACGAGCAGTACTTC. The complete variable domain, with remaining parts taken from reference TRBV28 and TRBJ2-7, reads DVKVTQSSRYLVKRTGEKVFLECVQDMDHENMFWYRQDPGLGLRLIYFSYDVKMKEKGDIPEGYSVSREKKERFSLILESASTNQTSMYLCASGLGLAGGSSYEQYFGPGTRLTVT.

This clone was picked up a small number of times. V and J are TRBV10-3 and TRBJ1-5, with D maybe TRBD1 (5 bases). Deletions cut 0 bases from V and 0 bases from J, with 9 bases between. CDR1 and CDR2 (germline): ENHRY, SYGVKD. The CDR3 loop spans 16 amino acids. The CDR3, as DNA: TGTGCCATCAGTGAGTCGTGGGGCAATAGCAATCAGCCCCAGCATTTT. Protein: CAISESWGNSNQPQHF.

The J gene is TRBJ1-1, the V gene TRBV30; D call uncertain. The CDR3 covers 13 residues. Trimming left V 0 bases short and J 0 bases short, with 5 bases between. CDR1 is GTSNPN, CDR2 SVGIG, per germline (reference sequence). The CDR3 sequence: CAWSVEMNTEAFF. CDR3 in DNA: TGTGCCTGGAGTGTAGAGATGAACACTGAAGCTTTCTTT.

With regard to this clone: Mismatch with germline at one junction end may stem from a read error. V is TRBV10-2 and J is TRBJ2-7; 9 bases fit TRBD2. The germline V gene has CDR1 WSHSY and CDR2 SAAADI. This CDR3 has 14 amino acids. CDR3 sequence (DNA): TGCGCCAGCACCCGAGGGACTAGCTCCGACGAGCAGTACTTC. This gives the protein CASTRGTSSDEQYF.

V gene TRBV18 combines with J gene TRBJ2-1, with 8 bases fitting TRBD1. V lost 3 bases and J lost 5; bases outside the gene matches: 6. The CDR3 loop spans 15 amino acids. The germline V gene encodes CDR1 KGHSH and CDR2 LQKENI. The CDR3, as DNA: TGTGCCAGCTCACCGTCCAGGGGGCTGGACAATGAGCAGTTCTTC. Encoded protein: CASSPSRGLDNEQFF.

The CDR3 loop is CASSDFGGNEQFF. Here the CDR3 DNA reads TGTGCCAGCAGTGATTTTGGGGGGAATGAGCAGTTCTTC. This chain joins TRBV2 and TRBJ2-1; TRBD2 is a possible D gene (6 bases). This CDR3 has 13 amino acids. Trimming removed 3 bases from V and 7 bases from J, with 10 bases in between. Germline V lookup: CDR1 SNHLY, CDR2 FYNNEI.

Worth noting for this clone: Without the conserved terminal phenylalanine or tryptophan, this CDR3 likely stems from a read error. The chain uses TRBV28 and TRBJ1-5; D unclear. Germline V gene data show CDR1 as MDHEN and CDR2 as SYDVKM. This CDR3 region has 18 residues. V lost 7 bases and J 2 bases, leaving 24 bases between the germline ends. The DNA of the CDR3 is TGTGCCAGCAAAAACTGGTCAGGACTTGGTAGTGGCAATCAGCCCCAGCATCTT. Protein sequence: CASKNWSGLGSGNQPQHL.

A note on this clone: At one of its ends the junction is not consistent with the germline gene, which may arise from a read error. The J gene is TRBJ2-7, the V gene TRBV9; 12 bases align to TRBD2. Germline CDR1 reads SGDLS; CDR2 reads YYNGEE. The CDR3 has 16 residues. The CDR3 spells CASSASGLAGSFEQYF. The CDR3 region has the DNA TGTGCCAGCAGCGCCTCGGGACTAGCGGGCTCCTTCGAGCAGTACTTC.

The chain is built from TRBV6-5 and TRBJ2-7; the match to TRBD1 covers 10 bases. V lost 5 bases, J lost 6 bases, and 10 bases stayed unmatched. Germline V gives CDR1 MNHEY, CDR2 SVGAGI. The CDR3 spans 15 residues. The CDR3 here is CASSRRGTGVVEQYF. The CDR3 DNA reads TGTGCCAGCAGTCGAAGAGGGACAGGGGTTGTCGAGCAGTACTTC.

This clone showed up just once. V usage is TRBV7-9 and J usage is TRBJ2-1, with unresolved D. Trimming shortened V by 5 bases and J by 6 bases, and 11 bases separated the two germline ends. The CDR3 spans 13 residues. CDR1 is SEHNR and CDR2 is FQNEAQ in the germline V gene (reference sequence). CDR3 sequence reads: CASSDPRSNEQFF. CDR3 sequence (DNA): TGTGCCAGCAGCGACCCCAGGTCCAATGAGCAGTTCTTC.

A few counts support this clone. The chain employs TRBV7-3 and TRBJ2-3; TRBD2 matches 7 bases. The germline CDR1 and CDR2 sequences are SGHTA and FQGTGA. The CDR3 sequence is 13 residues long. V was pared by 4 bases and J by 9 bases, with 7 bases of the junction left unmatched. In DNA, the CDR3 is TGTGCCAGCAGCTCCGCCGGGGACTACACGCAGTATTTT. As protein: CASSSAGDYTQYF.

This rearrangement joins TRBV4-1 to TRBJ2-5; D is possibly TRBD1 (6 bases). This CDR3 is built from 15 residues. Trimming shortened V by 1 base and J by 3 bases, and 12 bases separated the two germline ends. Looked up from germline, CDR1 is MGHRA and CDR2 is YSYEKL. In DNA form, the CDR3 reads TGCGCCAGCAGCCAAGGAGAGGCAGGGGAAGAGACCCAGTACTTC. It is translated as CASSQGEAGEETQYF.

The chain couples TRBV9 to TRBJ2-1; 9 nucleotides line up with TRBD1. CDR3 length: 14 residues. V trimming: 5 bases; J trimming: 7 bases; junction bases outside the gene matches: 7. The germline V gene has CDR1 SGDLS and CDR2 YYNGEE. The CDR3 DNA follows: TGTGCCAGCAGGACGGGACAGGGATCGAATGAGCAGTTCTTC. Amino acids: CASRTGQGSNEQFF.

The chain couples TRBV5-4 to TRBJ2-7; TRBD2 matches 13 bases. J was trimmed by 6 bases and V by 4 bases; bases with no gene match: 7. This CDR3 comprises 15 residues. Germline V lookup: CDR1 SGHNT, CDR2 YYREEE (reference sequence). The CDR3 DNA reads TGTGCCAGCAGCATCGGGACTAGCGGGATGTCCGAGCAGTACTTC. The encoded protein is CASSIGTSGMSEQYF.

J is TRBJ2-1 and V is TRBV2, with D possibly matching TRBD2 (5 bases). The CDR3 covers 13 residues. The V end lost 5 bases, the J end lost 9 bases, and 14 bases lay between the germline ends. Germline CDR1 and CDR2: SNHLY and FYNNEI. CDR3 coding DNA: TGTGCCAGCAGTCTGCACCGGGCGGGTGAGCAGTTCTTC. Protein sequence: CASSLHRAGEQFF. Full variable domain (missing parts from reference TRBV2 and TRBJ2-1): EPEVTQTPSHQVTQMGQEVILRCVPISNHLYFYWYRQILGQKVEFLVSFYNNEISEKSEIFDDQFSVERPDGSNFTLKIRSTKLEDSAMYFCASSLHRAGEQFFGPGTRLTVL.

The chain is built from TRBV6-5 and TRBJ1-2, with D unresolved. The germline gives CDR1 MNHEY, CDR2 SVGAGI. The V gene lost 6 bases and the J gene lost 5 bases, with 19 bases spanning the gap. This CDR3 spans 15 amino acids. CDR3 amino acids: CASRAYEGSAYGYTF. In DNA form, the CDR3 reads TGTGCCAGCAGGGCCTACGAGGGCTCCGCTTATGGCTACACCTTC.

This chain joins TRBV19 and TRBJ1-5; D unresolved. V was cut by 5 bases and J by 7 bases, with 15 bases left in between. The germline V gene encodes CDR1 LNHDA and CDR2 SQIVND (reference sequence). The CDR3 covers 14 residues. In nucleotides, the CDR3 is TGTGCCAGTAGTCTCTATAACGCCTACCAGCCCCAGCATTTT. This sequence encodes CASSLYNAYQPQHF.

This clone was seen only once. The V call is TRBV21-1, the J call TRBJ2-7; no check of the table's D call, TRBD2, against the DNA was made. TRBV21-1 is noted as a pseudogene. The CDR3 extends over 18 amino acids. The CDR3 sequence is CASSKGVSGSPTTYEQYF. In nucleotides, the CDR3 is TGTGCCAGCAGCAAAGGGGTTAGCGGGAGCCCAACGACCTACGAGCAGTACTTC.

The CDR3 bases are TGTGCCAGCAGCTACGTAGCAGGGTTCAATGAGCAGTTCTTC. This gives the protein CASSYVAGFNEQFF. The chain joins TRBV6-5 to TRBJ2-1; perhaps TRBD1 as D (5 bases). Germline loops: CDR1 MNHEY, CDR2 SVGAGI. This CDR3 comprises 14 residues. Between the trimmed V and J ends, which lost 6 bases and 6 bases, there was a span of 15 bases.

This chain joins TRBV7-3 and TRBJ2-3, with D perhaps TRBD2 (5 bases). Germline lookup yields CDR1 SGHTA and CDR2 FQGTGA. The CDR3 has 19 residues. The V gene lost 1 base and the J gene lost 1 base, with 21 bases spanning the gap. The CDR3 sequence: CASSLIGFSSGRRTDTQYF. The DNA for the CDR3 is TGTGCCAGCAGCTTAATTGGGTTTTCGTCGGGGAGACGCACAGATACGCAGTATTTT.

The sample holds a few counts of this clone. This chain links TRBV28 with TRBJ2-7, with TRBD2 matching over 9 bases. The CDR3 is 15 amino acids. With 5 bases clipped from V and 2 bases from J, the junction kept 7 bases outside the gene matches. Germline CDR1 and CDR2: MDHEN and SYDVKM. CDR3 nucleotides: TGTGCCAGCAGTACCAGCGGGAGGAACCCCTACGAGCAGTACTTC. Translating gives CASSTSGRNPYEQYF.

This clone was picked up one time. The chain carries TRBV28 and TRBJ2-3; D is uncertain. The CDR3 has 19 residues. From germline, CDR1 is MDHEN and CDR2 SYDVKM. Trimming stripped 5 bases from V and 3 bases from J, with 27 bases between. CDR3 sequence reads: CASSRYSTLKRLVTDTQYF. As DNA, the CDR3 is TGTGCCAGCAGTCGGTACTCCACCTTGAAACGACTTGTAACAGATACGCAGTATTTT.

The CDR3 reads CASSEYGGDSSSYGYTF. The CDR3 region has the DNA TGTGCCAGCAGTGAATACGGGGGGGACAGTTCCTCCTATGGCTACACCTTC. The chain combines TRBV2 with TRBJ1-2, with 7 bases that match TRBD1. The V gene end was trimmed by 2 bases and the J gene end by 4 bases; junction bases not matched to a gene: 13. This CDR3 spans 17 amino acids. Germline V gene data show CDR1 as SNHLY and CDR2 as FYNNEI.

J is TRBJ2-5 and V is TRBV7-9; TRBD2 matches at 10 bases. The CDR3 loop spans 14 amino acids. Trimming cost V 5 bases and J 5 bases; bases outside gene matches: 5. The V gene's germline CDR1 is SEHNR and CDR2 FQNEAQ (reference sequence). This CDR3 reads CASSLVSGRETQYF. DNA for the CDR3: TGTGCCAGCAGCCTTGTTAGCGGGAGGGAGACCCAGTACTTC.

The chain is built from TRBV19 and TRBJ1-2; D remains ambiguous. The germline V and J ends were trimmed by 9 bases and 7 bases, with 12 bases remaining between them. Germline-derived CDR1 and CDR2 are LNHDA and SQIVND (reference sequence). The CDR3 has 11 amino acids. DNA for the CDR3: TGTGCCAGCCGGGAGTCCTTTGGCTACACCTTC. As protein: CASRESFGYTF. The complete variable domain, with remaining parts taken from reference TRBV19 and TRBJ1-2, reads DGGITQSPKYLFRKEGQNVTLSCEQNLNHDAMYWYRQDPGQGLRLIYYSQIVNDFQKGDIAEGYSVSREKKESFPLTVTSAQKNPTAFYLCASRESFGYTFGSGTRLTVV.

The chain has TRBV7-9 and TRBJ2-7; 8 positions agree with TRBD1. V shed 5 bases, J shed 5 bases, and the junction held 17 bases outside the gene matches. This CDR3 spans 17 amino acids. Germline-derived CDR1 and CDR2 are SEHNR and FQNEAQ (reference sequence). CDR3 DNA: TGTGCCAGCAGCCCCGCCAATGGTGGGACAGGTAGCCACGAGCAGTACTTC. It specifies CASSPANGGTGSHEQYF.